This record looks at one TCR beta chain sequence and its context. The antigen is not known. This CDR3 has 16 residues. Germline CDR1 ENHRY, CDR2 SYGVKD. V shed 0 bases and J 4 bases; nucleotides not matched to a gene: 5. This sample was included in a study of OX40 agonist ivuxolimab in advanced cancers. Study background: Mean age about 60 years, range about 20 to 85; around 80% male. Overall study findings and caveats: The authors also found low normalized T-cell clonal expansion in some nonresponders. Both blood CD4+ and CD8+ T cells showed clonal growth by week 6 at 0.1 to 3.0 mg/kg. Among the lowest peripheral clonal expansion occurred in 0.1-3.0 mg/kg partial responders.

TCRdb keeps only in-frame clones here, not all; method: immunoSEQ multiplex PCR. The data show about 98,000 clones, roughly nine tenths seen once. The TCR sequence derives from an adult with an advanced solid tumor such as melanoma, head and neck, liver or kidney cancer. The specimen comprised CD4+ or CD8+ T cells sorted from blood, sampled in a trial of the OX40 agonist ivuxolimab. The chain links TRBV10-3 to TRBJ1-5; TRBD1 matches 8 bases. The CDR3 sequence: CAISESGTGRNQPQHF. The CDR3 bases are TGTGCCATCAGTGAGTCTGGGACAGGACGAAATCAGCCCCAGCATTTT.